Listed below are T cell receptor beta chains from one sample, sequenced in a study of cytomegalovirus exposure and HLA in healthy donors. The table came from immunoSEQ multiplex PCR; TCRdb's copy has only in-frame clones and leaves some out. The table shows under 200,000 clones, with about 77% occurring only once. The sample taken for sequencing was PBMCs. All receptors come from a woman aged 45-60 years in good health and CMV-seronegative. The CDR3 runs from the conserved cysteine through the conserved F or W. Each record gives: CDR3 protein, clone size, V gene, D gene. The D gene is left open where the match is weak. Clone size, where shown, is once, few, many, or a class for clones that have expanded.

CDR3 protein: CASSLRPSGSAYNEQFF
clone size: .
V gene: TRBV7-3
D gene: TRBD2

CDR3 protein: CASSPDGQGGGQPQHF
clone size: once
V gene: TRBV5-5
D gene: TRBD1

CDR3 protein: CASSKDPGGKTEAFF
clone size: .
V gene: TRBV21-1
D gene: .

CDR3 protein: CASSLDGPGTSRRGEQFF
clone size: .
V gene: TRBV5-1
D gene: .

CDR3 protein: CASSLDPRETYEQYF
clone size: .
V gene: TRBV5-6
D gene: .

CDR3 protein: CASSFYSGNTEAFF
clone size: once
V gene: TRBV7-8
D gene: .

CDR3 protein: CASSLVGRDIQYF
clone size: .
V gene: TRBV5-1
D gene: .

CDR3 protein: CASSLFGSRRVPQETQYF
clone size: .
V gene: TRBV7-8
D gene: .

CDR3 protein: CASSWNSGTRSEQFF
clone size: .
V gene: TRBV7-3
D gene: TRBD2

CDR3 protein: CASSIQGRQLKNIQYF
clone size: .
V gene: TRBV19
D gene: .

CDR3 protein: CASRGRQGNQETQYF
clone size: .
V gene: TRBV19
D gene: .

CDR3 protein: CSAERGLNTEAFF
clone size: .
V gene: TRBV29-1
D gene: TRBD1

CDR3 protein: CASMERGKNIQYF
clone size: .
V gene: TRBV6-1
D gene: TRBD2

CDR3 protein: CASRFQDTEAFF
clone size: .
V gene: TRBV7-2
D gene: .

CDR3 protein: CASSIDLRGESPLHF
clone size: .
V gene: TRBV19
D gene: .

CDR3 protein: CASSEVGTRGGYEQFF
clone size: .
V gene: TRBV6-1
D gene: TRBD2

CDR3 protein: CASSRTGGNSPLHF
clone size: .
V gene: TRBV6-5
D gene: TRBD1